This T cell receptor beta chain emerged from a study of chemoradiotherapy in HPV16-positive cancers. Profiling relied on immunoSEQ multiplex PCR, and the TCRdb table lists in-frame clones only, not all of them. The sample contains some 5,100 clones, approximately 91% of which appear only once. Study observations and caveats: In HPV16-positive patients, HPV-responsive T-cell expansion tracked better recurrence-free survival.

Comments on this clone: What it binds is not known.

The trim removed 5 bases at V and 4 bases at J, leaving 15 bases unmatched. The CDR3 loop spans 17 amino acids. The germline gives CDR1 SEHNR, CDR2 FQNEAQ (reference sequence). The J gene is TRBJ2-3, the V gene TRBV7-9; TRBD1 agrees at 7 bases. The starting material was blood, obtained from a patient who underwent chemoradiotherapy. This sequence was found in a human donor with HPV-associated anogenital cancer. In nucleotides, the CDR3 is TGTGCCAGCAGCCGCGCAGGGGCGCAGGGGGTCTCAGATACGCAGTATTTT. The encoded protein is CASSRAGAQGVSDTQYF.